Listed below are T cell receptor beta chains from one sample, sequenced in a study of cytomegalovirus exposure and HLA in healthy donors. Data came from immunoSEQ multiplex PCR; TCRdb stores just in-frame clones and leaves some out. The sample lists 150,000 to 200,000 clones; 75% to 85% were seen once. Input material: PBMCs. These receptor sequences come from a woman aged 45-59 years in good health and CMV-seronegative. CDR3s include the opening cysteine and the closing phenylalanine or tryptophan. A D gene is named only where the DNA matches it firmly. Part of the rows lack a size; the others show once, few, many or a class for expanded clones.

J	size	D	V	DNA	CDR3
TRBJ2-2	-	TRBD1	TRBV5-6	TGTGCCAGCAGCCCCGACAGGGGATTCGCCACCGGGGAGCTGTTTTTT	CASSPDRGFATGELFF
TRBJ1-1	few	TRBD1	TRBV6-1	TGTGCCAGCAGTCCGGGACAGGGGGCGACTGAAGCTTTCTTT	CASSPGQGATEAFF
TRBJ2-7	-	-	TRBV27	TGTGCCAGCAGTTCTCCCGCAGGGGGGAGTTACGAGCAGTACTTC	CASSSPAGGSYEQYF
TRBJ1-1	-	TRBD1	TRBV5-1	TGCGCCAGCAGCTTGGTCATACAGGGGATCGGGAACACTGAAGCTTTCTTT	CASSLVIQGIGNTEAFF
TRBJ1-2	-	-	TRBV7-9	TGTGCCAGCAGCTTAAGTTCAGGGCGGCCGCTTGGTGGCTACACCTTC	CASSLSSGRPLGGYTF
TRBJ1-4	few	-	TRBV28	TGTGCCAGCTCGATCCGCAGGGAAAAACTGTTTTTT	CASSIRREKLFF
TRBJ1-2	-	TRBD1	TRBV6-6	TGTGCCAGCAGTTTAACAGGGGATGGCTACACCTTC	CASSLTGDGYTF
TRBJ2-5	-	-	TRBV28	TGTGCCAGCAGTTCACCCGGGACACGGGAAGAGACCCAGTACTTC	CASSSPGTREETQYF
TRBJ1-2	-	-	TRBV28	TGTGCCAGCAGTTCGGTTGGACATGGTGGCTACACCTTC	CASSSVGHGGYTF
TRBJ2-7	few	TRBD2	TRBV4-3	TGCGCCAGCAGCCGTAGCGGGACTGACTACGAGCAGTACTTC	CASSRSGTDYEQYF
TRBJ1-4	-	-	TRBV27	TGTGCCAGCAGTTTAAGACCGAGGGGAGGCAATGAAAAACTGTTTTTT	CASSLRPRGGNEKLFF
TRBJ2-3	once	-	TRBV14	TGTGCCAGCAGCCCCCTGCAGGGTCTCGCTAGTACAGATACGCAGTATTTT	CASSPLQGLASTDTQYF
TRBJ1-2	-	-	TRBV9	TGTGCCAGCAGCGTAGGTTTGACAGGCCCAGCTAACTATGGCTACACCTTC	CASSVGLTGPANYGYTF
TRBJ1-5	-	-	TRBV27	TGTGCCAGCAGTTCGGACTTGAGGCAGCCCCAGCATTTT	CASSSDLRQPQHF
TRBJ1-1	-	-	TRBV28	TGTGCCAGCAGTTTCTCTACAGGCGTTGAAGCTTTCTTT	CASSFSTGVEAFF
TRBJ1-5	-	-	TRBV11-2	TGTGCCAGCAGCTTATCAACAGGCTTTTGGCCCCAGCATTTT	CASSLSTGFWPQHF
TRBJ1-2	few	TRBD1	TRBV19	TGTGCCAGTAGAAGAAAGGGACAGTACTATGGCTACACCTTC	CASRRKGQYYGYTF
TRBJ2-2	-	TRBD2	TRBV19	TGTGCCAGTAGTACCGTGCCACCGGGACTACATTACACCGGGGAGCTGTTTTTT	CASSTVPPGLHYTGELFF
TRBJ2-1	-	TRBD2	TRBV7-9	TGTGCCAGCAGCTTGAGCGGGAGGGCCTACAATGAGCAGTTCTTC	CASSLSGRAYNEQFF
TRBJ2-2	-	-	TRBV11-2	TGTGCCAGCAGACTCCTTCGGGGGTCCAGCGGGGAGCTGTTTTTT	CASRLLRGSSGELFF
TRBJ2-2	-	TRBD2	TRBV5-1	TGCGCCAGCACGAGAGTAGCGGGTAACACCGGGGAGCTGTTTTTT	CASTRVAGNTGELFF
TRBJ2-7	-	-	TRBV4-3	TGCGCCAGCAGCCAGGAAACAGGGTTCGAGCAGTACTTC	CASSQETGFEQYF
TRBJ1-2	-	TRBD1	TRBV4-3	TGCGCCAGCAGCCAGAGCGGTCCGGGACAGACCGTTGGCTACACCTTC	CASSQSGPGQTVGYTF
TRBJ1-1	-	TRBD1	TRBV6-5	TGTGCCAGCAGTATTCACAGGGGTTTGAACACTGAAGCTTTCTTT	CASSIHRGLNTEAFF
TRBJ2-1	-	-	TRBV9	TGTGCCAGCAGCCCAGACAATGAGCAGTTCTTC	CASSPDNEQFF
TRBJ1-2	-	-	TRBV2	TGTGCCAGCTTAAGGACTCCGGGTTGGGACACTGGCTACACCTTC	CASLRTPGWDTGYTF
TRBJ2-7	-	-	TRBV7-8	TGTGCCAGCAGCTTATCGGCGGTTTCCTACGAGCAGTACTTC	CASSLSAVSYEQYF
TRBJ2-1	-	-	TRBV27	TGTGCCAGCAGTTCCGGGATCCCGTCCAGTGAGCAGTTCTTC	CASSSGIPSSEQFF
TRBJ2-5	-	-	TRBV5-1	TGCGCCAGCAGCTTGCTTTCGAACAGCCAAGAGACCCAGTACTTC	CASSLLSNSQETQYF
TRBJ1-1	-	-	TRBV29-1	TGCAGCGTTGAGAGGAACACTGAAGCTTTCTTT	CSVERNTEAFF
TRBJ2-4	-	-	TRBV5-5	TGTGCCAGCAGCTCCGAGGGAGAGGGCTTTAGGTACATTCAGTACTTC	CASSSEGEGFRYIQYF
TRBJ1-6	-	-	TRBV14	TGTGCCAGCAGCCAAGACCCGGCGGGTCGTTCACCCCTCCACTTT	CASSQDPAGRSPLHF
TRBJ2-7	once	-	TRBV7-2	TGTGCCAGCAGCTTAGAACAGTCCTACGAGCAGTACTTC	CASSLEQSYEQYF
TRBJ1-2	-	TRBD1	TRBV25-1	TGTGCCAGCAGTGCTTCCCCCGGGACAGCTAACTATGGCTACACCTTC	CASSASPGTANYGYTF
TRBJ2-1	-	TRBD1	TRBV2	TGTGCCAGCTTCCACAGGGGGACCTACAATGAGCAGTTCTTC	CASFHRGTYNEQFF
TRBJ1-1	-	-	TRBV6-6	TGTGCCAGCAGTTACGGACAGACGAACACTGAAGCTTTCTTT	CASSYGQTNTEAFF
TRBJ1-2	-	-	TRBV2	TGTGCCAGCAGTGACGGTAACTATGGCTACACCTTC	CASSDGNYGYTF
TRBJ2-1	-	TRBD2	TRBV6-6	TGTGCCAGCAGTACCCCGGGAGGGATAGATGAGCAGTTCTTC	CASSTPGGIDEQFF
TRBJ2-7	-	-	TRBV10-3	TGTGCCATCAGTGAGAGAGCCCTACTAGGTGACCTCTACGAGCAGTACTTC	CAISERALLGDLYEQYF
TRBJ1-2	-	-	TRBV6-6	TGTGCCAGCAGTTACTCGGAGGGGCACGGCTATGGCTACACCTTC	CASSYSEGHGYGYTF
TRBJ1-1	-	-	TRBV5-1	TGCGCCAGCAGCCTAGGGGTGGAAGCTTTCTTT	CASSLGVEAFF
TRBJ2-2	-	TRBD1	TRBV4-3	TGCGCCAGCAGCCCCCGGGACAGGAACACCGGGGAGCTGTTTTTT	CASSPRDRNTGELFF